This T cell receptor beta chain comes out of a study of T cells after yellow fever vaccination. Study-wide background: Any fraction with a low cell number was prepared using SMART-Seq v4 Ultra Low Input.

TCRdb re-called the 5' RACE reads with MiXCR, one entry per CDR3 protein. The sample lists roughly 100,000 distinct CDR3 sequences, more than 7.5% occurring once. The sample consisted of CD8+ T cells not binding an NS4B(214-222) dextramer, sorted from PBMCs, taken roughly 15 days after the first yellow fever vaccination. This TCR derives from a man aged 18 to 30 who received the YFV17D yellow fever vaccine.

CDR3 nucleotide sequence: TGTGCCAGCAGTGAACCAACGGCCAGCTCTGGAAACACCATATATTTT. Residues: CASSEPTASSGNTIYF. The chain uses TRBV2 and TRBJ1-3; D call uncertain. V was clipped by 2 bases and J by 0 bases, with 11 bases between them. Germline-derived CDR1 and CDR2 are SNHLY and FYNNEI. The CDR3 contains 16 residues.